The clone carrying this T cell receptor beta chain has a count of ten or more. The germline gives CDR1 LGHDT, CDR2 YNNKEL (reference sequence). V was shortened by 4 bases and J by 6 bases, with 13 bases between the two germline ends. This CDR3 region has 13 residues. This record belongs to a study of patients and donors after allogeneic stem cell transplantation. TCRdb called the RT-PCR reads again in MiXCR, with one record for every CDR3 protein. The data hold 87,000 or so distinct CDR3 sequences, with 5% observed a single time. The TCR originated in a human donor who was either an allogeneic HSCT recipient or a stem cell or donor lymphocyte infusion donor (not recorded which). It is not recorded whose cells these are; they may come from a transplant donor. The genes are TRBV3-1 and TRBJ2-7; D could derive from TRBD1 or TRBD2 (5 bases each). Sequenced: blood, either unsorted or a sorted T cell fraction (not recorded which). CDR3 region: CASSPNWDGEQYF. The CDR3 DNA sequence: TGTGCCAGCAGCCCTAACTGGGACGGCGAGCAGTACTTC.